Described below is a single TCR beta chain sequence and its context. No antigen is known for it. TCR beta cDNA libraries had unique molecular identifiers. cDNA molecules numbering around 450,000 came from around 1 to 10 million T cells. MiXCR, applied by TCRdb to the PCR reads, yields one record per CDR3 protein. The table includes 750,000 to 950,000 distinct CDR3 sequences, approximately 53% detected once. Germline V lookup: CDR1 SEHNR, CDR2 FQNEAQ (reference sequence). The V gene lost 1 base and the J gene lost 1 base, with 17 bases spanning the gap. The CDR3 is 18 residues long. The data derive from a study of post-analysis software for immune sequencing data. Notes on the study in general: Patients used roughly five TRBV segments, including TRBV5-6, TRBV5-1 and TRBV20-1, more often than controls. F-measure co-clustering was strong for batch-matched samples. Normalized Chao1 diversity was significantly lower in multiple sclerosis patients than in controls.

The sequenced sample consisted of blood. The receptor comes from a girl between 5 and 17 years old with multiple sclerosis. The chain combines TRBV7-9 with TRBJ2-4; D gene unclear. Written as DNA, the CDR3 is TGTGCCAGCAGCTTAGACGATGGCGACTCCCTGGCCAAAAACATTCAGTACTTC. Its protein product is CASSLDDGDSLAKNIQYF. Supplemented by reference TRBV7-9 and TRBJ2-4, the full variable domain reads DTGVSQNPRHKITKRGQNVTFRCDPISEHNRLYWYRQTLGQGPEFLTYFQNEAQLEKSRLLSDRFSAERPKGSFSTLEIQRTEQGDSAMYLCASSLDDGDSLAKNIQYFGAGTRLSVL.